This TCR beta chain was sequenced during a study of regulatory T cells in long-lasting Graves disease. In the study overall: Newly diagnosed Graves' patients took antithyroid drugs under 3 months.

Library construction for TCR beta used iRepertoire HTBI primers and Arm-PCR of CDR3 regions. In the study's own analysis: Across all samples, more than 60 TRBV segments and more than 11 TRBJ segments were identified. From the multiplex PCR reads, TCRdb called clonotypes with MiXCR, one entry per CDR3 protein. What appears here as the V and J calls and clone size reflects TCRdb's work, not the paper's. This sample has about 360,000 distinct CDR3 sequences, with roughly 15% found just once. Time point here: newly diagnosed GD, antithyroid drugs for less than 3 months. The TCR library was prepared using RNA isolated from PBMCs. This clonotype was recorded many times. Antigen specificity is unknown. CDR1 and CDR2 from the germline V gene are DFQATT and SNEGSKA (reference sequence). The CDR3 sequence is 14 residues long. The V end was cut by 0 bases, the J end by 3 bases, with 9 bases between. General study findings and limits: TRBV28, TRBJ1-2 and TRBJ2-5 emerged as the favored segments in persistent disease.

The data also belong to a second study, concerning T cells in Graves' hyperthyroidism and ophthalmopathy.

The specimen comprised peripheral blood mononuclear cells (PBMCs), sampled at new diagnosis, from a patient treated with antithyroid drugs. This sequence originates from a woman under 30 with Graves disease. This sequence joins TRBV20-1 and TRBJ2-1; D not certain. The CDR3 sequence: CSAREVRNYNEQFF. The CDR3 DNA reads as TGCAGTGCTAGAGAGGTGCGGAACTACAATGAGCAGTTCTTC.